The source of this T cell receptor (beta chain) is a study of CD8+CD57+ T cells in acquired aplastic anemia. As for the study in general: CD4+ and CD8+ cells, once sorted, gave DNA averaging around 3.4 ug. Study results and caveats: There were some 27 CD8+ CDR3 sequences that occurred in both patients and controls.

This clonotype was detected many times. The antigen is unknown. CD8+CD57+ cell expansion had been shown by flow cytometry in patients chosen for sequencing. Among the patients, none had received any therapy at the time of blood sampling. CDR3 and TCR beta VDJ profiling relied on genomic DNA as the template. From the reads, TCRdb called clonotypes with MiXCR, one entry per CDR3 protein. Altogether roughly 500,000 distinct CDR3 sequences are present, around 30% being singletons, with the ten largest covering 0.8% to 0.85%. V lost 7 bases to trimming and J lost 1 base, with 10 bases between them. The CDR3 is 12 amino acids. The germline CDR1 and CDR2 sequences are SQVTM and ANQGSEA.

The source material was sorted CD4+, CD8+, or CD8+CD57+ T cells (not recorded which) from PBMCs. This sequence joins TRBV29-1 and TRBJ1-1; D perhaps matches TRBD1 (6 bases). This receptor was identified in a human donor with aplastic anemia. CDR3 nucleotides: TGCAGCGGAAGGACAGCGAACACTGAAGCTTTCTTT. This sequence encodes CSGRTANTEAFF.